The table lists the clone carrying this T cell receptor beta chain with a few counts. Its antigen is currently unknown. Germline lookup yields CDR1 SGHRS and CDR2 YFSETQ. The length of the CDR3 is 15 residues. The V end was cut by 0 bases, the J end by 2 bases, with 10 bases between. Indicated time point: newly diagnosed GD, antithyroid drugs for less than 3 months. RNA extracted from PBMCs served as the sequencing template. Assembly of TCR beta libraries relied on iRepertoire HTBI primers together with Arm-PCR of CDR3 regions. Per the study methods: Identified segments across samples numbered about 60 TRBV and over 13 TRBJ. TCRdb re-called the multiplex PCR reads through MiXCR, storing one row per CDR3 protein. TCRdb, not the original authors, processed these V and J calls. The sample lists 350,000 to 500,000 distinct CDR3 sequences; approximately 14% were seen once. The data stem from a study of regulatory T cells in long-lasting Graves disease. Study-level background: Recently diagnosed Graves' patients had received antithyroid drugs for under 3 months. Overall study findings and caveats: Sharing of public clonotypes was greater in persistent patients (about 2,700) than in new patients (around 930). With persistent disease, TRBV28, TRBJ1-2 and TRBJ2-5 were the favored segments.

The sample was also reused in another study, on T cells in Graves' hyperthyroidism and ophthalmopathy.

This sequence joins TRBV5-1 and TRBJ2-3, with a tentative D call TRBD2 (6 bases). The input for sequencing was peripheral blood mononuclear cells (PBMCs), taken at new diagnosis, from a patient treated with antithyroid drugs. The origin of this receptor is a woman in her 50s with Graves disease. For the CDR3, the DNA is TGCGCCAGCAGCTTGGATACTAGCCCCACAGATACGCAGTATTTT. This translates into CASSLDTSPTDTQYF.